The 6 T cell receptor beta chains below were found in one sample sequenced in a study of blood T cell repertoires in COVID-19. Libraries were prepared by immunoSEQ multiplex PCR; TCRdb keeps only in-frame clonotypes and omits some of them. The profile shows 50,000 to 55,000 clones, just under 90% of them singletons. Material for sequencing was peripheral blood. These receptors were obtained from a man over 45 with acute or convalescent COVID-19.

The chain has TRBV5-1 and TRBJ2-7, with D tentatively TRBD1 (5 bases). Trimming pared 4 bases from V and 1 base from J, leaving 12 bases between. Germline values: CDR1 SGHRS, CDR2 YFSETQ. The CDR3 is 14 amino acids. The CDR3 reads CASSPRQLSYEQYF. DNA for the CDR3: TGCGCCAGCAGCCCTAGACAGCTGTCCTACGAGCAGTACTTC.

The chain combines TRBV19 with TRBJ2-1; 9 nucleotides align to TRBD2. V trimming: 7 bases; J trimming: 6 bases; junction bases outside the gene matches: 13. The CDR3 contains 16 residues. From germline, CDR1 is LNHDA and CDR2 SQIVND (reference sequence). CDR3 bases: TGTGCCAGTACCCTACTAGCAGCGGGAGGAGGCAATGAGCAGTTCTTC. This codes for CASTLLAAGGGNEQFF.

The V gene is TRBV4-2, the J gene TRBJ1-3, with TRBD1 as a possible D gene (6 bases). Between the trimmed V and J ends, which lost 6 bases and 4 bases, there was a span of 19 bases. This CDR3 is 16 amino acids long. Germline V gene lookup returns CDR1 LGHNA and CDR2 YNFKEQ. CDR3 residues: CASRPRGTGFGNTIYF. CDR3 sequence (DNA): TGTGCCAGCAGACCAAGAGGTACAGGGTTCGGAAACACCATATATTTT.

The chain joins TRBV19 to TRBJ1-2; 7 positions agree with TRBD1. The length of the CDR3 is 14 residues. J lost 3 bases, V lost 3 bases, and 4 bases had no gene match. Germline values: CDR1 LNHDA, CDR2 SQIVND (reference sequence). CDR3 nucleotide sequence: TGTGCCAGTAGTATGCGGGGACAGTACTATGGCTACACCTTC. Translating gives CASSMRGQYYGYTF.

This clone was observed once. The chain recombines TRBV30 with TRBJ1-4; weak D call: TRBD1 (5 bases). This CDR3 has 13 residues. V lost 0 bases to trimming and J lost 7 bases, with 9 bases between them. In germline, CDR1 is GTSNPN, CDR2 SVGIG (reference sequence). CDR3 bases: TGTGCCTGGAGTGTGGGGCCCGTTGAAAAACTGTTTTTT. It codes for CAWSVGPVEKLFF.

The V call is TRBV14, the J call TRBJ2-7, with no clear D. With 5 bases removed from V and 6 bases from J, the gap between germline ends came to 11 bases. Germline V CDR1 and CDR2: SGHDN, FVKESK. The CDR3 totals 12 residues. The CDR3 here is CASSSFLFEQYF. The CDR3 DNA is TGTGCCAGCAGCTCTTTCTTGTTCGAGCAGTACTTC.